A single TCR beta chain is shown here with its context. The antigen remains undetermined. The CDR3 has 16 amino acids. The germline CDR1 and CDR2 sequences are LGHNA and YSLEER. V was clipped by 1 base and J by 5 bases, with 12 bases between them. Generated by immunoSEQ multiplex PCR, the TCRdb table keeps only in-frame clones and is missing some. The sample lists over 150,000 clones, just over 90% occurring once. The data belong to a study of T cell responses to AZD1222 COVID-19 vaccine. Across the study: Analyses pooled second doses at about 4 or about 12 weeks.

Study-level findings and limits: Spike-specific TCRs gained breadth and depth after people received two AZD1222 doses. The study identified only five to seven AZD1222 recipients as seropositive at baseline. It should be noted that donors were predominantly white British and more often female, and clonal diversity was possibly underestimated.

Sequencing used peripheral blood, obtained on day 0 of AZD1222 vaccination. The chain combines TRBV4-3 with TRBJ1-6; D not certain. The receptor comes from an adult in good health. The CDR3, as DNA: TGCGCCAGCAGCCAAGTGCCTGGTCGAGATAATTCACCCCTCCACTTT. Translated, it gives CASSQVPGRDNSPLHF.